Here is one T cell receptor (beta chain) with its context. The data were taken from a study of blood T cell repertoires in COVID-19. Study-level information: Whether acute or convalescent, the COVID-19 samples came from the United States, Italy and Spain. PBMCs, B-cell-depleted T cells, or T cells were the source of the cDNA or gDNA that made up the material.

Original handling: Reference gene primer amplification gave nucleated cell count estimates. Sequencing used immunoSEQ multiplex PCR; TCRdb keeps in-frame clones, though not all of them. D and trimming come from the DNA, and the V and J calls and clone size come from that table. The table lists 150,000 to 190,000 clones, around 83% of them singletons. V gave up 3 bases and J gave up 0 bases, with 5 bases separating them. The length of the CDR3 is 13 residues. This rearrangement joins TRBV12-3 or TRBV12-4 to TRBJ1-1; D remains ambiguous. This TCR was sampled from a woman aged 60-75 years with COVID-19, enrolled during active disease. The sequenced sample was peripheral blood. DNA for the CDR3: TGTGCCAGCAGTTTGATAGTGAACACTGAAGCTTTCTTT. It translates to CASSLIVNTEAFF.